This TCR beta chain comes out of a study of human T cells and chemical hapten exposure. TCRdb analysed the RACE reads with MiXCR anew, one entry per CDR3 protein. The top ten hold about 2.5% of the sample, which has 150,000 to 200,000 distinct CDR3 sequences, around 23% seen once. The time point was: patch test 3, about 24 weeks after DPC sensitization. The treatment: therapeutic diphenylcyclopropenone sensitization with weekly scalp DPC. This clonotype was found a few times. Trimming pared 6 bases from V and 2 bases from J, leaving 14 bases between. This CDR3 contains 14 residues. The V gene's germline CDR1 is SEHNR and CDR2 FQNEAQ (reference sequence).

This sequence originates from a woman aged 40 to 50 with alopecia areata. Some clones in this sample may be carry-over from other donors' samples. This chain connects TRBV7-9 to TRBJ2-7; a weak D match, TRBD1 (5 bases). Sequences were derived from whole blood, sampled in connection with sensitization to the hapten diphenylcyclopropenone (DPC). CDR3 protein: CASSSIRQPYEQYF. The CDR3 coding sequence is TGTGCCAGCAGTTCAATCCGACAGCCCTACGAGCAGTACTTC.